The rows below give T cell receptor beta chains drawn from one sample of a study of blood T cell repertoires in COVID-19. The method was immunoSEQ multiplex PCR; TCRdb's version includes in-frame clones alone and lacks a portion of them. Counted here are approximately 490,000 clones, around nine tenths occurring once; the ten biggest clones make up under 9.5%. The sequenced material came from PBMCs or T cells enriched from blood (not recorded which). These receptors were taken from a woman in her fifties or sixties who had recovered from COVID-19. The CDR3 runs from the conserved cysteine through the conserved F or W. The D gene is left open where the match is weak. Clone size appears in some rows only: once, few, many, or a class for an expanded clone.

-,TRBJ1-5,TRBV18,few,CASSVNSNQPQHF,TGTGCCAGCTCTGTTAATAGCAATCAGCCCCAGCATTTT
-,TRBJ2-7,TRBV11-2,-,CASSPGYEQYF,TGTGCCAGCAGCCCCGGGTACGAGCAGTACTTC
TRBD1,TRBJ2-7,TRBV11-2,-,CASSPTGVGEQYF,TGTGCCAGCAGCCCAACAGGGGTGGGCGAGCAGTACTTC
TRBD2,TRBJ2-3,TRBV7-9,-,CASSLRGLSTDTQYF,TGTGCCAGCAGCTTGCGGGGGTTGAGCACAGATACGCAGTATTTT
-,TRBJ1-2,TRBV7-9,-,CASSLGGPPGYGYTF,TGTGCCAGCAGCTTAGGGGGCCCACCCGGCTATGGCTACACCTTC
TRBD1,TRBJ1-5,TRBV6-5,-,CASGTGGLGNQPQHF,TGTGCCAGCGGGACAGGGGGATTAGGAAATCAGCCCCAGCATTTT
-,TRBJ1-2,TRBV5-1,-,CASSPQGPLYGYTF,TGCGCCAGCAGCCCGCAGGGTCCCCTTTATGGCTACACCTTC
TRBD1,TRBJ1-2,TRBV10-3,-,CAIMTGKGYGYTF,TGTGCCATCATGACAGGGAAGGGATATGGCTACACCTTC
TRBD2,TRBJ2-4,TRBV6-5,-,CASSYSTSGDIQYF,TGTGCCAGCAGTTACTCGACTAGCGGGGACATTCAGTACTTC
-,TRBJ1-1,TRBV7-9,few,CASSPLSGAANTEAFF,TGTGCCAGCAGCCCTTTGAGTGGGGCGGCGAACACTGAAGCTTTCTTT
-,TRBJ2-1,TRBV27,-,CASSLRGGVYNEQFF,TGTGCCAGCAGTTTACGAGGGGGGGTTTACAATGAGCAGTTCTTC
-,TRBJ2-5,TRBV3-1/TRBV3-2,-,CASSHPQTGSETQYF,TGTGCCAGCAGCCACCCCCAGACAGGCTCCGAGACCCAGTACTTC
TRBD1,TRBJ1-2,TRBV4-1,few,CASSQDPGTGYGYTF,TGCGCCAGCAGCCAAGATCCGGGGACAGGCTATGGCTACACCTTC
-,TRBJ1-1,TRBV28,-,CASRLRDTEAFF,TGTGCCAGCCGGCTTCGGGACACTGAAGCTTTCTTT
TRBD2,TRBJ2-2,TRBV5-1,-,CASSLYSGGMTGELFF,TGCGCCAGCAGCTTGTACTCCGGGGGGATGACCGGGGAGCTGTTTTTT
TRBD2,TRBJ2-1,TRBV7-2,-,CASSLRLAFGNEQFF,TGTGCCAGCAGCTTACGACTAGCGTTCGGAAATGAGCAGTTCTTC
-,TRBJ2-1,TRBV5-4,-,CASIGSAGSLNNEQFF,TGTGCCAGCATCGGAAGTGCGGGGAGCCTTAACAATGAGCAGTTCTTC
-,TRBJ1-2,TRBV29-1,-,CSVEDRGGLNGYTF,TGCAGCGTTGAAGACCGCGGGGGGCTAAATGGCTACACCTTC
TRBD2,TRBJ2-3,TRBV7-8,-,CASSLGSGALTDTQYF,TGTGCCAGCAGCTTAGGTAGCGGGGCACTCACAGATACGCAGTATTTT
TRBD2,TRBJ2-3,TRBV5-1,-,CASSFPTSGSTDTQYF,TGCGCCAGCAGCTTCCCGACTAGCGGGAGCACAGATACGCAGTATTTT
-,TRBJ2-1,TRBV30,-,CAWSVASRNEQFF,TGTGCCTGGAGTGTAGCTAGCAGGAATGAGCAGTTCTTC
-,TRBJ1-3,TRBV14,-,CASSQGAGAGNTIYF,TGTGCCAGCAGCCAAGGCGCAGGGGCTGGAAACACCATATATTTT
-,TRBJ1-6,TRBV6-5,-,CASSYTGWNSPLHF,TGTGCCAGCAGTTATACAGGGTGGAATTCACCCCTCCACTTT
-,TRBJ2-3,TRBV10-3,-,CAISEWDAGSTDTQYF,TGTGCCATCAGTGAGTGGGACGCGGGAAGCACAGATACGCAGTATTTT
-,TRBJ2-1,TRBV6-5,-,CASGYRGGNEQFF,TGTGCCAGCGGGTACAGGGGAGGCAATGAGCAGTTCTTC
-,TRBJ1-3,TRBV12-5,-,CASGFSTGYGNTIYF,TGTGCTAGTGGTTTTTCCACAGGGTACGGAAACACCATATATTTT
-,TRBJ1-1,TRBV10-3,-,CAISTGLAEAFF,TGTGCCATCAGTACAGGGCTCGCTGAAGCTTTCTTT
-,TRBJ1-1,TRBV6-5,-,CASTLSRDEAFF,TGTGCCAGCACCCTATCAAGAGATGAAGCTTTCTTT
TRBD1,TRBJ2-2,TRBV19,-,CASSIQGQGPGELFF,TGTGCCAGTAGTATACAGGGACAGGGACCCGGGGAGCTGTTTTTT
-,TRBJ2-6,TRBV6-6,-,CASTFTRDSWTNVLTF,TGTGCCAGCACCTTCACCCGGGACTCCTGGACCAACGTCCTGACTTTC
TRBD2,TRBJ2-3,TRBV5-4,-,CASSSGGTSADTQYF,TGTGCCAGCAGCAGTGGCGGGACTAGCGCAGATACGCAGTATTTT
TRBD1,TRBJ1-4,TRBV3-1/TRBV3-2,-,CASRHRGLTNEKLFF,TGTGCCAGCAGACACAGGGGGTTAACTAATGAAAAACTGTTTTTT
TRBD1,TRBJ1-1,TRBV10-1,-,CASSRTGGLANTEAFF,TGCGCCAGCAGTCGCACAGGGGGCTTAGCGAACACTGAAGCTTTCTTT
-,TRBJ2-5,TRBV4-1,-,CASSQVSRETQYF,TGCGCCAGCAGCCAAGTTTCTCGGGAGACCCAGTACTTC
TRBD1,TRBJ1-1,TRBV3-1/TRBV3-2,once,CASSQSLRGRELAFF,TGTGCCAGCAGCCAAAGTCTAAGGGGGCGCGAATTGGCTTTCTTT
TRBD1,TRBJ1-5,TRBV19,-,CASRNSLTGGTNQPQHF,TGTGCCAGCCGAAACTCCCTTACAGGGGGGACCAATCAGCCCCAGCATTTT
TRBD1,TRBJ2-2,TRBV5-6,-,CASTYGTGATGELFF,TGTGCCAGCACTTACGGGACAGGGGCCACCGGGGAGCTGTTTTTT
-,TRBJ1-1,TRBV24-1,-,CATRLTTVREPTEAFF,TGTGCCACCCGACTCACCACGGTTAGGGAGCCCACTGAAGCTTTCTTT
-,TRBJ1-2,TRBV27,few,CASSLGGGLAYGYTF,TGTGCCAGCAGTTTAGGTGGAGGGTTGGCGTATGGCTACACCTTC
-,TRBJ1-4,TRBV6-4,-,CASTGPRGGEKLFF,TGTGCCAGCACCGGGCCCCGGGGTGGTGAAAAACTGTTTTTT
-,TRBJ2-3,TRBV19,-,CASSIGSGSSTDTQYF,TGTGCCAGTAGTATAGGTTCGGGGTCCAGCACAGATACGCAGTATTTT
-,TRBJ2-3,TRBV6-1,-,CASSELGGGTDTQYF,TGTGCCAGCAGTGAACTCGGAGGGGGCACGGATACGCAGTATTTT
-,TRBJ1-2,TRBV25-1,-,CASSESKGREGGYTF,TGTGCCAGCAGTGAATCGAAGGGCAGGGAGGGTGGCTACACCTTC
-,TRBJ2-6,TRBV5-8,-,CASTLEDSGANVLTF,TGTGCCAGCACCCTAGAGGACTCTGGGGCCAACGTCCTGACTTTC
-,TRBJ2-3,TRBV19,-,CASSSPLRETDTQYF,TGTGCCAGTAGCTCCCCCTTACGGGAGACAGATACGCAGTATTTT
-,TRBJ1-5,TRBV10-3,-,CASGGGVGPQHF,TGTGCCTCTGGAGGGGGGGTGGGGCCCCAGCATTTT
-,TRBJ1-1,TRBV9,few,CASSVGPRGTEAFF,TGTGCCAGCAGCGTAGGGCCCAGAGGGACTGAAGCTTTCTTT
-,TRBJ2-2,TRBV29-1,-,CSVVGVNTGELFF,TGCAGCGTTGTGGGAGTTAACACCGGGGAGCTGTTTTTT
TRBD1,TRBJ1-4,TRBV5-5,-,CASSATGTGSYEKLFF,TGTGCCAGCAGCGCTACCGGGACAGGGAGTTATGAAAAACTGTTTTTT